This is a list of T cell receptor beta chains from one sample in a study of PD-L1 blockade in urothelial cancer. TCRdb's copy holds only in-frame clones and misses some; the assay was immunoSEQ multiplex PCR. This table has around 82,000 clones, over 80% appearing once. The source was PBMCs, collected around atezolizumab (anti-PD-L1) treatment. Source of these receptors: a man between 60 and 75 years old with urothelial cancer. Each CDR3 is given with its conserved first and last residue.

J gene,V gene,CDR3 protein
TRBJ2-1,TRBV9,CASSVTSGGYNEQFF
TRBJ1-2,TRBV28,CASSDWGPTNYGYTF
TRBJ1-5,TRBV30,CAWSQDRERGGQPQHF
TRBJ1-1,TRBV18,CASSPPTGGTEAFF
TRBJ1-1,TRBV4-1,CASSQDHRVETEAFF
TRBJ2-1,TRBV27,CASSLTSGTSYNEQFF
TRBJ1-4,TRBV10-2,CASSWTGEEKLFF
TRBJ2-2,TRBV5-5,CASTPSGRDNTGELFF
TRBJ2-5,TRBV4-3,CASSQESGPSRETQYF
TRBJ1-5,TRBV19,CASSILRSPQHF
TRBJ2-7,TRBV28,CASSLSGGRAHEQYF
TRBJ1-5,TRBV2,CASTGQGFSNQPQHF
TRBJ1-1,TRBV19,CASRTGGMNTEAFF
TRBJ2-7,TRBV18,CASSPPGTGISEQYF
TRBJ1-2,TRBV18,CASSPGQGIGYTF
TRBJ1-6,TRBV2,CASSLTGNNNSPLHF
TRBJ2-7,TRBV5-4,CASSLVGTSGSYEQYF
TRBJ1-4,TRBV18,CASSPSRDEKLFF
TRBJ2-5,TRBV15,CATSRGARGGTARETQYF
TRBJ1-3,TRBV5-1,CASSLVGQGAGNTIYF
TRBJ2-2,TRBV5-4,CASSQNTGELFF
TRBJ2-7,TRBV6-1,CASSEREVSYEQYF
TRBJ1-4,TRBV5-1,CASSPEGHRPNEKLFF
TRBJ2-4,TRBV7-2,CASSPLVKNIQYF
TRBJ1-1,TRBV6-5,CASRITGDWNTEAFF
TRBJ2-1,TRBV27,CASSMGQGSDNEQFF
TRBJ2-7,TRBV27,CASSKGSTGGVFYEQYF
TRBJ1-2,TRBV5-5,CASSLLQGRDGYTF
TRBJ1-5,TRBV5-6,CASSLGQNSNQPQHF
TRBJ2-1,TRBV9,CASSVEAGGNNEQFF
TRBJ2-7,TRBV4-3,CASRSLSGPPYEQYF
TRBJ1-5,TRBV5-1,CASSLEGGGIQPQHF
TRBJ2-1,TRBV13,CASSQRIRDGTPHNEQFF
TRBJ2-4,TRBV28,CASNPTGDGAKNIQYF
TRBJ1-3,TRBV29-1,CSVDSQGGNTIYF
TRBJ2-7,TRBV5-1,CASSPLGKEQYF
TRBJ2-3,TRBV23-1,CASSHPGRLAGSHITDTQYF
TRBJ2-1,TRBV9,CASSVRDRGQGWDEQFF
TRBJ1-1,TRBV7-2,CASSFQPIARTEAFF
TRBJ1-2,TRBV11-2,CASSLVQGANYGYTF
TRBJ2-5,TRBV29-1,CSVDRGVETQYF
TRBJ2-5,TRBV6-5,CASSATAGQETQYF
TRBJ2-7,TRBV7-2,CASSRLAGGYYEQYF
TRBJ2-2,TRBV10-3,CAISGRGTGNTGELFF
TRBJ1-5,TRBV6-6,CASSYSWQGAQPQHF
TRBJ1-2,TRBV19,CASSIGTWDNYGYTF
TRBJ1-6,TRBV5-1,CASSSNGGNSPLHF
TRBJ2-7,TRBV19,CASMMNRDSYEQYF
TRBJ1-1,TRBV5-1,CASSLVRAAEAFF
TRBJ2-6,TRBV4-1,CASSQDVRQGLGGANVLTF
TRBJ1-6,TRBV11-1,CASSSTPTGSPLHF
TRBJ2-5,TRBV5-4,CASSPPGLAGGVQETQYF
TRBJ2-5,TRBV10-3,CAIGAGETQYF